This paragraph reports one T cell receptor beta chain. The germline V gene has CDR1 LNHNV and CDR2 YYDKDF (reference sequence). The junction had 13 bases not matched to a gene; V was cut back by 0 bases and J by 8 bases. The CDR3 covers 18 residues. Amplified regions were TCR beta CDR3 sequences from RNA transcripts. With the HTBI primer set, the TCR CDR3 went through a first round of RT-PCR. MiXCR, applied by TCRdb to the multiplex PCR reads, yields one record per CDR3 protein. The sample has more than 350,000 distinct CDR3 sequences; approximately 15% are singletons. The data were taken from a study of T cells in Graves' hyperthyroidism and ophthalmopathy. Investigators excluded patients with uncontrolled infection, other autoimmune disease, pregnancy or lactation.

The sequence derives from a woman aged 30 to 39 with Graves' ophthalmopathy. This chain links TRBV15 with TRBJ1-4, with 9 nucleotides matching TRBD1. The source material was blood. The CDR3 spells CATSRDPGQGAGYEKLFF. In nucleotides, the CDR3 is TGTGCCACCAGCAGAGATCCGGGACAGGGTGCGGGTTACGAAAAACTGTTTTTT.